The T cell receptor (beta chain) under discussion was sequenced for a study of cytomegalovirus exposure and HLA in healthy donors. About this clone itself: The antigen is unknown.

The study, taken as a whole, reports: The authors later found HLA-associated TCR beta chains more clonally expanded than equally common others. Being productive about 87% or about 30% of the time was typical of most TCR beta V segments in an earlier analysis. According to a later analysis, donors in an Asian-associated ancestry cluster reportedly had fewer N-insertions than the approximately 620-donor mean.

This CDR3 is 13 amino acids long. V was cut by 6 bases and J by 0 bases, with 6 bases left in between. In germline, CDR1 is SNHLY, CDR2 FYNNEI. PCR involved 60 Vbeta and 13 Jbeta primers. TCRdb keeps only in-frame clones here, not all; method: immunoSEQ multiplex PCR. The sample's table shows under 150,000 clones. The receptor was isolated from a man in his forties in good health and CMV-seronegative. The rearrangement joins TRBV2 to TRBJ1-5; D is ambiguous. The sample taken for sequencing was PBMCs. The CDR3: CASRQYSNQPQHF. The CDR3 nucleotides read TGTGCCAGCAGACAGTATAGCAATCAGCCCCAGCATTTT.